This TCR beta chain was obtained from a study of blood T cell repertoires in COVID-19. The wider study: Sites in the United States, Italy and Spain provided acute and convalescent COVID-19 samples. Sources were T cells, B-cell-depleted T cells, or PBMCs; the material itself was cDNA or gDNA.

V dropped 7 bases and J dropped 3 bases, with 10 bases sitting between them. The CDR3 length is 14 residues. Looked up from germline, CDR1 is MNHEY and CDR2 is SVGAGI. Study processing details: How many nucleated cells were present was estimated from reference gene primer amplification. Assay: immunoSEQ multiplex PCR; the TCRdb copy retains only in-frame clones and omits some. The V and J calls and clone size come from that table; D and trimming were worked out from the DNA. The table records under 300,000 clones, approximately 85% of them present only once. This TCR came from a woman aged 70-85 years with acute or convalescent COVID-19. The genes are TRBV6-5 and TRBJ1-6; D uncertain. Sample: peripheral blood. The CDR3 loop is CASKTSSYNSPLHF. The CDR3 DNA reads TGTGCCAGCAAAACCTCTAGCTATAATTCACCCCTCCACTTT.